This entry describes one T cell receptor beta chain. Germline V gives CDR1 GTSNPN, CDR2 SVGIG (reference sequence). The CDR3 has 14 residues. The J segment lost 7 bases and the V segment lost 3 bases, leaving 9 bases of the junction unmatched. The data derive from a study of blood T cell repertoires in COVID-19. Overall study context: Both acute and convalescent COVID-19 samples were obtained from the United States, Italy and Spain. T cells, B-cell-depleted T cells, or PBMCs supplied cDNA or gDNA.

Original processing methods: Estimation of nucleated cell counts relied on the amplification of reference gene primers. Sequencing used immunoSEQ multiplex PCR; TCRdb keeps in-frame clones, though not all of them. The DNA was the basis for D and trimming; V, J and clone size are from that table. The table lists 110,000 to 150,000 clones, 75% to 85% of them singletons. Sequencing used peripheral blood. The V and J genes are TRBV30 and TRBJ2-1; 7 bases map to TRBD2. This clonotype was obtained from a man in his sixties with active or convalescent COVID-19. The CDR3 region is CAWRGEGRGNEQFF. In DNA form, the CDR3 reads TGTGCCTGGAGGGGGGAGGGCCGGGGTAATGAGCAGTTCTTC.